One and the same sample provided the 10 T cell receptor beta chains below, sequenced in a study of shared clonotypes between healthy human individuals. Sequencing was performed with immunoSEQ multiplex PCR; in TCRdb, only in-frame clones are kept and a portion is missing. Counted here are some 2 million clones, 85% to 95% occurring once; the ten biggest clones make up around 0.13%. The source material was naive CD4+ T cells sorted from blood. Subset given: CD45RA+ positively selected. The receptor source for this set is a young man in good health.

The chain links TRBV9 to TRBJ2-3; TRBD1 is a possible D gene (5 bases). In germline, CDR1 is SGDLS, CDR2 YYNGEE. V was pared by 0 bases and J by 4 bases, with 12 bases between. This CDR3 is built from 15 residues. In DNA form, the CDR3 reads TGTGCCAGCAGCGTAGGTGGGGCTGGGGCAGATACGCAGTATTTT. Its translation: CASSVGGAGADTQYF. Supplemented by reference TRBV9 and TRBJ2-3, the full variable domain reads DSGVTQTPKHLITATGQRVTLRCSPRSGDLSVYWYQQSLDQGLQFLIQYYNGEERAKGNILERFSAQQFPDLHSELNLSSLELGDSALYFCASSVGGAGADTQYFGPGTRLTVL.

This clone was seen once. V and J are TRBV11-2 and TRBJ1-1; 10 nucleotides align to TRBD1. The trim removed 5 bases at V and 2 bases at J, leaving 11 bases unmatched. This CDR3 comprises 17 residues. CDR1 and CDR2 (germline): SGHAT, FQNNGV. CDR3 region: CASSPGTGVGVNTEAFF. The CDR3 region has the DNA TGTGCCAGCAGCCCCGGGACAGGGGTCGGGGTCAACACTGAAGCTTTCTTT.

V usage is TRBV5-1 and J usage is TRBJ2-1; D possibly corresponds to TRBD2 (5 bases). This CDR3 has 17 residues. Germline CDR1 SGHRS, CDR2 YFSETQ. The ends were cut back, 0 bases at V and 4 bases at J, with 17 bases in the middle. The chain's CDR3 is CASSLGTSNNLYNEQFF. For the CDR3, the DNA is TGCGCCAGCAGCTTGGGAACTAGTAATAATCTGTACAATGAGCAGTTCTTC.

In DNA form, the CDR3 reads TGTGCCAGCAGCCCGCAAGCGGGACCACGGGCCGAGCAGTACTTC. Its translation is CASSPQAGPRAEQYF. This chain links TRBV7-9 with TRBJ2-7, with TRBD2 matching over 7 bases. Germline CDR1 and CDR2: SEHNR and FQNEAQ (reference sequence). The V gene end was trimmed by 5 bases and the J gene end by 6 bases; junction bases not matched to a gene: 13. The CDR3 consists of 15 residues.

The table lists this clone with a count of one. The CDR3 DNA sequence: TGTGCCACACTACAGGGTGGCAATTCACCCCTCCACTTT. It encodes CATLQGGNSPLHF. The chain couples TRBV6-1 to TRBJ1-6; tentatively, D is TRBD1 (6 bases). The germline CDR1 and CDR2 sequences are MNHNS and SASEGT. The CDR3 length is 13 residues. The V end lost 10 bases, the J end lost 7 bases, and 14 bases lay between the germline ends.

The genes are TRBV7-2 and TRBJ2-1; D perhaps matches TRBD2 (6 bases). Trimming removed 8 bases at V and 8 bases at J, with 19 bases between. The V gene's germline CDR1 is SGHTA and CDR2 FQGNSA. This CDR3 has 14 amino acids. CDR3 in amino acids: CASLLARVHDEQFF. The CDR3, as DNA: TGTGCCAGCCTCCTAGCGCGGGTTCACGATGAGCAGTTCTTC.

For this clone: Other DNA sequences from this sample encode an identical CDR3 as well. V is TRBV9 and J is TRBJ2-3; no reliable D call. This CDR3 comprises 14 residues. V was trimmed by 0 bases and J by 0 bases, leaving 5 bases between them. Germline V lookup: CDR1 SGDLS, CDR2 YYNGEE. The CDR3 loop is CASSVVGSTDTQYF. The CDR3 bases are TGTGCCAGCAGCGTAGTCGGGAGCACAGATACGCAGTATTTT.

Note on this clone: Additional DNA sequences in this sample encode the identical CDR3. This chain uses TRBV19 with TRBJ1-6, with TRBD1 matching 11 bases. The germline CDR1 and CDR2 sequences are LNHDA and SQIVND (reference sequence). V was pared by 3 bases and J by 6 bases, with 1 base of the junction left unmatched. CDR3 size: 15 residues. CDR3 loop: CASSMDRGRNSPLHF. The CDR3 region has the DNA TGTGCCAGTAGTATGGACAGGGGGCGTAATTCACCCCTCCACTTT.

The CDR3 DNA is TGTGCCAGCAGCCCCGGACAGACCTTACTGGATACGCAGTATTTT. Translating gives CASSPGQTLLDTQYF. This chain joins TRBV5-4 and TRBJ2-3; TRBD1 might be the D (6 bases). V lost 4 bases and J 6 bases, leaving 18 bases between the germline ends. Germline-derived CDR1 and CDR2 are SGHNT and YYREEE (reference sequence). This CDR3 is built from 15 residues.

On this clone: The sample holds other DNA sequences that translate to the same CDR3. The chain recombines TRBV28 with TRBJ1-5; no reliable D call. The germline V and J ends were trimmed by 8 bases and 4 bases, with 9 bases remaining between them. The CDR3 extends over 12 amino acids. CDR1 and CDR2 (germline): MDHEN, SYDVKM. The CDR3 loop reads CASGRGNQPQHF. The CDR3 coding sequence is TGTGCCAGCGGTCGTGGAAATCAGCCCCAGCATTTT.